This passage covers 31 T cell receptor beta chains from one sample sequenced in a study of CD8+ T cells in alopecia areata. Investigators isolated RNA and reverse transcribed it into cDNA to act as the sequencing template. Assay: immunoSEQ multiplex PCR; the TCRdb copy retains only in-frame clones and omits some. The table lists 120,000 or so clones, around 50% of them singletons, with roughly a tenth in the top ten. Sequencing was done on a sample of NKG2D-low CD8+ T cells sorted from blood. The receptor source for this set is a human donor with alopecia areata.

This clone was found a few times. Different DNA sequences within this sample yield the same CDR3. The chain has TRBV29-1 and TRBJ2-1, with D perhaps matching TRBD1 or TRBD2 (6 bases each). V was clipped by 3 bases and J by 7 bases, with 10 bases between them. The CDR3 runs to 12 residues. CDR1 SQVTM and CDR2 ANQGSEA come from the germline V gene. CDR3 nucleotides: TGCAGCGTTGATACGGGGGCAAATGAGCAGTTCTTC. Translation: CSVDTGANEQFF.

As DNA, the CDR3 is TGCAGCGTCGGACAGGGATTGGGTGGAAACACCATATATTTT. This translates into CSVGQGLGGNTIYF. The chain is built from TRBV29-1 and TRBJ1-3, with 8 bases that match TRBD1. The V and J ends lost 6 bases and 3 bases, in that order; junction bases with no gene match: 7. The CDR3 contains 14 residues. Germline-derived CDR1 and CDR2 are SQVTM and ANQGSEA.

With regard to this clone: The same CDR3 can be traced to other DNA sequences in this sample. V gene TRBV29-1 combines with J gene TRBJ2-3; D may match TRBD1 or TRBD2 (5 bases each). CDR3 length equals 10 residues. Trimming left V 7 bases short and J 6 bases short, with 8 bases between. CDR1 and CDR2 from the germline V gene are SQVTM and ANQGSEA. CDR3 sequence reads: CSGEGDTQYF. Written as DNA, the CDR3 is TGCAGCGGCGAGGGGGATACGCAGTATTTT.

The chain links TRBV30 to TRBJ2-2; D is uncertain. Trimming took 4 bases from V and 5 from J, leaving 8 bases between them. The length of the CDR3 is 12 residues. Germline CDR1 and CDR2: GTSNPN and SVGIG (reference sequence). DNA for the CDR3: TGTGCCTGGACTACCCTTACCGGGGAGCTGTTTTTT. It codes for CAWTTLTGELFF.

This clone was seen a single time. This chain links TRBV5-1 with TRBJ2-7, with 11 bases matching TRBD2. The V gene's germline CDR1 is SGHRS and CDR2 YFSETQ. The length of the CDR3 is 16 residues. V dropped 3 bases and J dropped 2; count of bases not matched to a gene: 7. The CDR3 protein is CASSSILAGEPYEQYF. Here the CDR3 DNA reads TGCGCCAGCAGCTCCATACTAGCGGGGGAGCCCTACGAGCAGTACTTC.

The chain employs TRBV4-1 and TRBJ2-3; D is ambiguous. The length of the CDR3 is 12 residues. Germline V gene lookup returns CDR1 MGHRA and CDR2 YSYEKL. With 0 bases removed from V and 8 bases from J, the gap between germline ends came to 6 bases. CDR3 sequence (DNA): TGCGCCAGCAGCCAAGATGGTGGTACGCAGTATTTT. Its protein is CASSQDGGTQYF.

V usage is TRBV20-1 and J usage is TRBJ1-1; D uncertain. The germline V and J ends were trimmed by 7 bases and 3 bases, with 9 bases remaining between them. The length of the CDR3 is 11 residues. The germline gives CDR1 DFQATT, CDR2 SNEGSKA (reference sequence). CDR3 coding DNA: TGCAGTGTGGTGCAGCACACTGAAGCTTTCTTT. Protein: CSVVQHTEAFF.

There are a few counts of this clone. The chain recombines TRBV23-1 with TRBJ1-5; D remains ambiguous. TRBV23-1 is an ORF; its function is uncertain. The CDR3 is 16 residues long. Trimming shortened V by 2 bases and J by 4 bases, and 15 bases separated the two germline ends. The CDR3 sequence is CASSQVEGGMNQPQHF. CDR3 DNA sequence: TGCGCCAGCAGTCAAGTAGAGGGAGGGATGAATCAGCCCCAGCATTTT.

This clone occurred a few times. The DNA of the CDR3 is TGTGCCAGCAGCCAACAAACCTACGAGCAGTACTTC. Protein: CASSQQTYEQYF. This chain connects TRBV5-6 to TRBJ2-7, with D uncertain. The CDR3 spans 12 residues. Germline V gives CDR1 SGHDT, CDR2 YYEEEE. Trimming pared 4 bases from V and 2 bases from J, leaving 7 bases between.

The chain joins TRBV7-6 to TRBJ2-7; maybe TRBD2 (6 bases). CDR1 and CDR2 from the germline V gene are SGHVS and FNYEAQ. The CDR3 consists of 13 residues. The V gene lost 2 bases and the J gene lost 9 bases, with 14 bases spanning the gap. The CDR3 DNA reads as TGTGCCAGCAGCTTACGTAGCAGGGAGGTGCAGTACTTC. It specifies CASSLRSREVQYF.

The chain recombines TRBV5-1 with TRBJ1-1, with D unclear. V was shortened by 5 bases and J by 4 bases, with 18 bases between the two germline ends. Germline V gene data show CDR1 as SGHRS and CDR2 as YFSETQ. CDR3 length equals 15 residues. The CDR3 loop is CASSIRVRSATEAFF. CDR3 DNA sequence: TGCGCCAGCAGTATCCGAGTCCGGTCGGCCACTGAAGCTTTCTTT.

This clone has more than one count but fewer than ten. The same CDR3 is also encoded by other DNA sequences in this sample. J is TRBJ2-7 and V is TRBV29-1, with 7 bases that match TRBD1. Losses at the gene ends were 5 bases for V and 0 bases for J; bases not matched to a gene: 4. Germline V CDR1 and CDR2: SQVTM, ANQGSEA. The CDR3 spans 13 residues. CDR3 nucleotides: TGCAGCGTTCTGACAGGGTCCTCCTACGAGCAGTACTTC. Translated, it gives CSVLTGSSYEQYF.

As concerns this clone: A far bigger clonotype differs at one base, so this is likely a read error. The rearrangement uses TRBV2 and TRBJ1-1, with a tentative D call TRBD1 (6 bases). CDR3 length: 12 amino acids. Trimming took 8 bases from V and 0 from J, leaving 7 bases between them. CDR1 is SNHLY, CDR2 FYNNEI, per germline. CDR3 residues: CASDRLNTEAFF. CDR3 nucleotides: TGTGCCAGCGACAGGCTGAACACTGAAGCTTTCTTT.

Only one count was recorded for this clone. This rearrangement joins TRBV9 to TRBJ1-2, with no clear D. V was cut by 0 bases and J by 8 bases, with 8 bases left in between. Germline V gene sequence: CDR1 SGDLS, CDR2 YYNGEE. The CDR3 length is 12 residues. The CDR3 sequence: CASSVGGRGYTF. The CDR3, as DNA: TGTGCCAGCAGCGTAGGAGGGAGGGGCTACACCTTC.

The chain has TRBV11-2 and TRBJ2-5; the match to TRBD1 covers 10 bases. Per germline, CDR1 SGHAT and CDR2 FQNNGV. The J segment lost 3 bases and the V segment lost 3 bases, leaving 7 bases of the junction unmatched. This CDR3 comprises 16 residues. The CDR3 DNA sequence: TGTGCCAGCAGCTTTTCCGGGACAGGGGCGAAAGAGACCCAGTACTTC. Its protein is CASSFSGTGAKETQYF.

This chain joins TRBV29-1 and TRBJ2-6; no reliable D call. The germline gives CDR1 SQVTM, CDR2 ANQGSEA. The length of the CDR3 is 15 residues. V was shortened by 3 bases and J by 0 bases, with 9 bases between the two germline ends. CDR3 loop: CSVDDLSSGANVLTF. The CDR3 DNA is TGCAGCGTTGATGATCTTTCCTCTGGGGCCAACGTCCTGACTTTC.

The rearrangement uses TRBV11-2 and TRBJ2-1, with unresolved D. Between the trimmed V and J ends, which lost 4 bases and 5 bases, there was a span of 6 bases. The CDR3 covers 12 residues. The germline V gene has CDR1 SGHAT and CDR2 FQNNGV. CDR3 nucleotides: TGTGCCAGCAGCTCCCGCCACAATGAGCAGTTCTTC. It encodes CASSSRHNEQFF.

In DNA, the CDR3 is TGCGCCAGCAGCCGAATTGAGGATACGCAGTATTTT. It yields the protein CASSRIEDTQYF. This chain connects TRBV5-1 to TRBJ2-3; no clear D gene. CDR3 length equals 12 residues. Germline V gene sequence: CDR1 SGHRS, CDR2 YFSETQ. The germline V and J ends were trimmed by 4 bases and 6 bases, with 9 bases remaining between them. The variable domain in full, completed from reference TRBV5-1 and TRBJ2-3, reads KAGVTQTPRYLIKTRGQQVTLSCSPISGHRSVSWYQQTPGQGLQFLFEYFSETQRNKGNFPGRFSGRQFSNSRSEMNVSTLELGDSALYLCASSRIEDTQYFGPGTRLTVL.

This clone was counted between two and nine times. Other DNA sequences in the same sample also yield this CDR3. The chain links TRBV18 to TRBJ2-7; unclear D gene. Germline-derived CDR1 and CDR2 are KGHSH and LQKENI. The CDR3 runs to 13 residues. With 2 bases removed from V and 0 bases from J, the gap between germline ends came to 5 bases. The CDR3 bases are TGTGCCAGCTCACCAGTGAGCTCCTACGAGCAGTACTTC. Translating it yields CASSPVSSYEQYF.

This clone was detected a few times. The chain recombines TRBV28 with TRBJ2-5; D unresolved. Per germline, CDR1 MDHEN and CDR2 SYDVKM. The CDR3 consists of 14 residues. Trimming cost V 2 bases and J 3 bases, with 10 bases left between them. CDR3 sequence reads: CASSLSSPEETQYF. The CDR3 nucleotides read TGTGCCAGCAGTTTAAGTTCTCCCGAAGAGACCCAGTACTTC.

Written as DNA, the CDR3 is TGTGCCAGCAGCTTAGTACAGAGCACAGATACGCAGTATTTT. Translating it yields CASSLVQSTDTQYF. The chain recombines TRBV7-9 with TRBJ2-3; D unclear. Germline CDR1 reads SEHNR; CDR2 reads FQNEAQ (reference sequence). The CDR3 length is 14 residues. V gave up 1 base and J gave up 0 bases, with 5 bases separating them.

A remark on this clone: A much more abundant neighbour one base away suggests this may be a read error. Other nucleotide sequences from this sample produce the same CDR3. This chain connects TRBV9 to TRBJ2-5; unclear D gene. V shed 3 bases and J shed 4 bases, with 1 base lying between them. CDR3 length: 10 amino acids. Looked up from germline, CDR1 is SGDLS and CDR2 is YYNGEE. DNA for the CDR3: TGTGCCAGCAGCGGAGAGACCCAGTACTTC. This codes for CASSGETQYF.

This chain connects TRBV20-1 to TRBJ2-1; unclear D gene. Germline values: CDR1 DFQATT, CDR2 SNEGSKA (reference sequence). V shed 3 bases and J shed 5 bases, with 5 bases lying between them. The CDR3 sequence is 11 residues long. CDR3 sequence (DNA): TGCAGTGCTAGGCTCGACAATGAGCAGTTCTTC. This gives the protein CSARLDNEQFF.

The chain combines TRBV27 with TRBJ2-1, with D possibly TRBD1 on 5 matching bases. This CDR3 has 11 residues. Germline V gene lookup returns CDR1 MNHEY and CDR2 SMNVEV (reference sequence). V lost 5 bases and J 8 bases, leaving 7 bases between the germline ends. The CDR3 region has the DNA TGTGCCAGCAGTCAGGGCGATGAGCAGTTCTTC. This codes for CASSQGDEQFF.

The chain joins TRBV29-1 to TRBJ2-3, with TRBD2 matching over 11 bases. The junction had 10 bases not matched to a gene; V was cut back by 2 bases and J by 6 bases. This CDR3 has 16 residues. Germline CDR1 reads SQVTM; CDR2 reads ANQGSEA. CDR3 DNA: TGCAGCGTTGAAAATTTAGCGGGAGGGCTTGCCGATACGCAGTATTTT. Its translation: CSVENLAGGLADTQYF.

The count of this clone is one. This sequence joins TRBV29-1 and TRBJ1-2, with D perhaps TRBD1 (5 bases). CDR1 SQVTM and CDR2 ANQGSEA come from the germline V gene. V was clipped by 3 bases and J by 4 bases, with 12 bases between them. The CDR3 has 13 amino acids. Here the CDR3 reads CSVERGPRYGYTF. DNA for the CDR3: TGCAGCGTTGAGAGGGGCCCCCGCTATGGCTACACCTTC.

In its sample, this clone ranks as medium-sized (0.01 to 0.1%). The chain couples TRBV6-4 to TRBJ2-3; 9 bases line up with TRBD2. The germline V gene encodes CDR1 MRHNA and CDR2 SNTAGT. The CDR3 has 16 amino acids. The V gene end was trimmed by 3 bases and the J gene end by 4 bases; junction bases not matched to a gene: 8. The CDR3 nucleotides read TGTGCCAGCAGTGAGAGTGCGGCGGGAGGGCCAGATACGCAGTATTTT. Amino acids: CASSESAAGGPDTQYF.

A few counts support this clone. The rearrangement links TRBV29-1 to TRBJ2-7; either TRBD1 or TRBD2 may supply D (6 bases each). There are 11 residues in the CDR3. Trimming took off 6 bases at V and 5 bases at J, with 11 bases between the two ends. Germline V gives CDR1 SQVTM, CDR2 ANQGSEA. CDR3: CSVYGGHEQYF. Written as DNA, the CDR3 is TGCAGCGTATACGGGGGCCACGAGCAGTACTTC.

The chain carries TRBV30 and TRBJ2-1; D possibly corresponds to TRBD2 (5 bases). Trimming pared 0 bases from V and 9 bases from J, leaving 9 bases between. CDR1 GTSNPN and CDR2 SVGIG come from the germline V gene (reference sequence). This CDR3 spans 12 amino acids. The CDR3 region is CAWSVLGSEQFF. CDR3 DNA: TGTGCCTGGAGTGTACTGGGGAGTGAGCAGTTCTTC.

This clone was observed once. The chain couples TRBV7-9 to TRBJ2-5; TRBD2 agrees at 9 bases. The CDR3 is 18 residues long. Germline loops: CDR1 SEHNR, CDR2 FQNEAQ (reference sequence). V dropped 0 bases and J dropped 2; count of bases not matched to a gene: 10. In DNA form, the CDR3 reads TGTGCCAGCAGCTTAGCGCCTGTTGGAGCGGGGGGACAAGAGACCCAGTACTTC. It yields the protein CASSLAPVGAGGQETQYF.

In this sample, this clone turned up a few times. The V gene is TRBV29-1, the J gene TRBJ2-3; no definite D call. The length of the CDR3 is 14 residues. Trimming took off 0 bases at V and 3 bases at J, with 10 bases between the two ends. Germline CDR1 SQVTM, CDR2 ANQGSEA. CDR3 coding DNA: TGCAGCGTTGAAGATATGGGCCTTACAGATACGCAGTATTTT. Encoded protein: CSVEDMGLTDTQYF.